Listed here are 27 T cell receptor beta chains from one sample, sequenced in a study of blood T cell repertoires in COVID-19. Generated by immunoSEQ multiplex PCR, the TCRdb table keeps only in-frame clones and is missing some. The repertoire has just over 300,000 clones, more than 75% of them found once; the top ten carry roughly 4%. The sequencing sample was made of PBMCs or T cells enriched from blood (not recorded which). These receptors originate from a young man who had recovered from COVID-19.

The rearrangement links TRBV7-6 to TRBJ2-5; D gene uncertain. CDR1 is SGHVS and CDR2 is FNYEAQ in the germline V gene. The CDR3 spans 14 residues. V lost 4 bases, J lost 0 bases, and 9 bases lay in between. CDR3: CASSSDGYQETQYF. The DNA of the CDR3 is TGTGCCAGCAGCTCAGACGGGTACCAAGAGACCCAGTACTTC.

This chain connects TRBV30 to TRBJ2-7; 7 nucleotides match TRBD2. This CDR3 is 13 amino acids long. Germline values: CDR1 GTSNPN, CDR2 SVGIG (reference sequence). V was pared by 4 bases and J by 6 bases, with 9 bases of the junction left unmatched. The CDR3 loop is CAWNSGRVGEQYF. In nucleotides, the CDR3 is TGTGCCTGGAACAGTGGGAGGGTAGGCGAGCAGTACTTC.

The genes are TRBV18 and TRBJ2-3; D is possibly TRBD2 (6 bases). Looked up from germline, CDR1 is KGHSH and CDR2 is LQKENI. V lost 1 base, J lost 1 base, and 9 bases lay in between. CDR3 size: 15 residues. The CDR3 region is CASSPRRLGTDTQYF. The CDR3 coding sequence is TGTGCCAGCTCACCACGGCGACTAGGCACAGATACGCAGTATTTT.

The chain joins TRBV28 to TRBJ2-3, with unresolved D. The length of the CDR3 is 13 residues. Germline V lookup: CDR1 MDHEN, CDR2 SYDVKM. The V and J ends lost 7 bases and 8 bases respectively, with 16 bases between them. DNA for the CDR3: TGTGCCAGCACCCGAGGAGTCGGTTCTACGCAGTATTTT. It translates to CASTRGVGSTQYF.

The J gene is TRBJ2-3, the V gene TRBV3-1 (or the pseudogene TRBV3-2); no firm D call. The V gene's germline CDR1 is LGHDT and CDR2 YNNKEL (reference sequence). CDR3 size: 13 residues. V lost 4 bases and J lost 5, with 10 bases in between. This CDR3 is CASSRLSGDTQYF. The CDR3 DNA reads as TGTGCCAGCAGCCGTCTGTCCGGAGATACGCAGTATTTT.

V is TRBV27 and J is TRBJ1-1; D gene ambiguous. Per the germline V gene, CDR1 is MNHEY and CDR2 is SMNVEV (reference sequence). The CDR3 has 13 amino acids. V was shortened by 2 bases and J by 5 bases, with 9 bases between the two germline ends. The CDR3 region is CASSLVAETEAFF. For the CDR3, the DNA is TGTGCCAGCAGTTTAGTTGCGGAAACTGAAGCTTTCTTT.

There are a few counts of this clone. V and J are TRBV4-1 and TRBJ1-6, with D tentatively TRBD1 (6 bases). The V end lost 1 base, the J end lost 8 bases, and 12 bases lay between the germline ends. The CDR3 contains 15 residues. The germline CDR1 and CDR2 sequences are MGHRA and YSYEKL. The CDR3 loop reads CASSQAGTIHSPLHF. CDR3 bases: TGCGCCAGCAGCCAAGCTGGGACAATTCATTCACCCCTCCACTTT.

The chain couples TRBV2 to TRBJ1-1, with unresolved D. This CDR3 comprises 14 residues. The germline V gene has CDR1 SNHLY and CDR2 FYNNEI. Trimming removed 2 bases at V and 6 bases at J, with 13 bases between. The DNA of the CDR3 is TGTGCCAGCAGTGAATCGGGGTACGCCGCTGAAGCTTTCTTT. Protein product: CASSESGYAAEAFF.

The sample holds a few counts of this clone. The genes are TRBV28 and TRBJ2-7, with D maybe TRBD1 (6 bases). Trimming removed 8 bases from V and 5 bases from J, with 22 bases in between. This CDR3 comprises 15 residues. The V gene's germline CDR1 is MDHEN and CDR2 SYDVKM. CDR3 sequence reads: CASLRALGQRNEQYF. In nucleotides, the CDR3 is TGTGCCAGCCTACGGGCCCTTGGACAGCGTAACGAGCAGTACTTC. The complete variable domain, with remaining parts taken from reference TRBV28 and TRBJ2-7, reads DVKVTQSSRYLVKRTGEKVFLECVQDMDHENMFWYRQDPGLGLRLIYFSYDVKMKEKGDIPEGYSVSREKKERFSLILESASTNQTSMYLCASLRALGQRNEQYFGPGTRLTVT.

The chain is built from TRBV11-2 and TRBJ1-2; D may be TRBD1 (6 bases). The CDR3 length is 14 residues. The V end was cut by 5 bases, the J end by 4 bases, with 14 bases between. Germline V gene lookup returns CDR1 SGHAT and CDR2 FQNNGV. CDR3 sequence reads: CASSRLGASYGYTF. In nucleotides, the CDR3 is TGTGCCAGCAGCCGACTGGGGGCGAGCTATGGCTACACCTTC.

The chain links TRBV12-3 or TRBV12-4 to TRBJ1-1; tentatively, D is TRBD1 (5 bases). The V end was cut by 6 bases, the J end by 5 bases, with 13 bases between. This CDR3 comprises 13 residues. CDR3 in DNA: TGTGCCAGCAGCCTGACAGTAATGACTGAAGCTTTCTTT. This translates into CASSLTVMTEAFF.

The rearrangement joins TRBV5-1 to TRBJ1-2; 8 bases map to TRBD1. CDR3 length: 15 residues. Per the germline V gene, CDR1 is SGHRS and CDR2 is YFSETQ. V was clipped by 0 bases and J by 7 bases; unmatched bases: 8. For the CDR3, the DNA is TGCGCCAGCAGCTTGGCCGGGCAGGGGGCGCGTGGCTACACCTTC. It specifies CASSLAGQGARGYTF.

The chain is built from TRBV28 and TRBJ2-5; D gene unclear. The CDR3 totals 14 residues. Trimming cost V 4 bases and J 1 base, with 10 bases left between them. Germline loops: CDR1 MDHEN, CDR2 SYDVKM. CDR3 in DNA: TGTGCCAGCAGTTATAAGCGCCCCCAAGAGACCCAGTACTTC. Its translation is CASSYKRPQETQYF.

The table lists this clone with a count of one. The CDR3 loop reads CASAFPRAAGFYTTEAFF. CDR3 DNA sequence: TGTGCCAGCGCCTTCCCCAGGGCGGCAGGGTTTTATACCACTGAAGCTTTCTTT. The rearrangement joins TRBV28 to TRBJ1-1, with TRBD1 as a possible D gene (5 bases). CDR1 and CDR2 (germline): MDHEN, SYDVKM. Trimming cost V 8 bases and J 4 bases, with 29 bases left between them. The CDR3 is 18 residues long.

The chain uses TRBV18 and TRBJ2-5; D remains unclear. Germline V lookup: CDR1 KGHSH, CDR2 LQKENI. Between the trimmed V and J ends, which lost 5 bases and 5 bases, there was a span of 9 bases. The CDR3 length is 12 residues. CDR3 sequence reads: CASSKNRETQYF. The CDR3 nucleotides read TGTGCCAGCTCAAAAAACCGGGAGACCCAGTACTTC.

The chain joins TRBV11-3 to TRBJ1-1; D gene uncertain. The V gene lost 0 bases and the J gene lost 2 bases, with 10 bases spanning the gap. Germline CDR1 and CDR2: SGHNT and YENEEA. The CDR3 is made up of 15 amino acids. Written as DNA, the CDR3 is TGTGCCAGCAGCTTAGATGGAACAGCCAACACTGAAGCTTTCTTT. Translating it yields CASSLDGTANTEAFF.

This rearrangement joins TRBV11-1 to TRBJ1-2; TRBD1 might be the D (5 bases). CDR1 SGHAT and CDR2 FQDESV come from the germline V gene (reference sequence). There are 14 residues in the CDR3. V was pared by 2 bases and J by 4 bases, with 11 bases between. CDR3 residues: CASSLYGGTYGYTF. The CDR3 nucleotides are TGTGCCAGCAGCTTATACGGGGGAACCTATGGCTACACCTTC. The full variable domain, completed using reference TRBV11-1 and TRBJ1-2, is EAEVAQSPRYKITEKSQAVAFWCDPISGHATLYWYRQILGQGPELLVQFQDESVVDDSQLPKDRFSAERLKGVDSTLKIQPAELGDSAMYLCASSLYGGTYGYTFGSGTRLTVV.

This chain links TRBV7-9 with TRBJ1-2, with unresolved D. Trimming removed 10 bases at V and 3 bases at J, with 15 bases between. The CDR3 runs to 13 residues. The germline CDR1 and CDR2 sequences are SEHNR and FQNEAQ (reference sequence). CDR3 in amino acids: CATDSTTDYGYTF. In nucleotides, the CDR3 is TGTGCCACCGACTCAACTACGGACTATGGCTACACCTTC.

J is TRBJ1-1 and V is TRBV28; D unclear. Germline loops: CDR1 MDHEN, CDR2 SYDVKM. The V and J ends lost 4 bases and 1 base respectively, with 16 bases between them. There are 16 residues in the CDR3. CDR3 coding DNA: TGTGCCAGCAGTTATAGCTTCAAATCGGCGAACACTGAAGCTTTCTTT. This translates into CASSYSFKSANTEAFF. The complete variable domain, with remaining parts taken from reference TRBV28 and TRBJ1-1, reads DVKVTQSSRYLVKRTGEKVFLECVQDMDHENMFWYRQDPGLGLRLIYFSYDVKMKEKGDIPEGYSVSREKKERFSLILESASTNQTSMYLCASSYSFKSANTEAFFGQGTRLTVV.

The CDR3 sequence is CASSKVSGGGETQYF. The CDR3 nucleotides read TGTGCCAGTAGTAAAGTTTCGGGGGGCGGAGAGACCCAGTACTTC. This rearrangement joins TRBV19 to TRBJ2-5, with D possibly TRBD2 on 7 matching bases. CDR3 length: 15 residues. Germline CDR1 LNHDA, CDR2 SQIVND (reference sequence). The V end lost 4 bases, the J end lost 4 bases, and 16 bases lay between the germline ends.

The gene calls are TRBV19 and TRBJ1-1; D may be TRBD1 (5 bases). The germline V gene has CDR1 LNHDA and CDR2 SQIVND (reference sequence). Between the trimmed V and J ends, which lost 5 bases and 4 bases, there was a span of 14 bases. The CDR3 contains 14 residues. Here the CDR3 reads CASSLGGEATEAFF. Written as DNA, the CDR3 is TGTGCCAGTAGTCTTGGGGGGGAGGCCACTGAAGCTTTCTTT.

The rearrangement links TRBV30 to TRBJ1-1; D is unclear. There are 14 residues in the CDR3. Trimming took 7 bases from V and 0 from J, leaving 15 bases between them. Germline lookup yields CDR1 GTSNPN and CDR2 SVGIG (reference sequence). The CDR3 DNA reads as TGTGCCTATCACAGAACCACGATGAACACTGAAGCTTTCTTT. The encoded protein is CAYHRTTMNTEAFF.

This chain links TRBV7-8 with TRBJ2-7; TRBD2 is a possible D gene (5 bases). This CDR3 is 16 amino acids long. Germline CDR1 SGHVS, CDR2 FQNEAQ. The V and J ends lost 5 bases and 4 bases respectively, with 21 bases between them. CDR3 loop: CASSERRAPGEYEQYF. DNA for the CDR3: TGTGCCAGCAGCGAACGTAGAGCGCCCGGGGAGTACGAGCAGTACTTC.

This chain links TRBV30 with TRBJ1-2; the match to TRBD1 covers 9 bases. Trimming removed 6 bases from V and 8 bases from J; junction bases left unmatched: 10. Germline-derived CDR1 and CDR2 are GTSNPN and SVGIG (reference sequence). This CDR3 region has 13 residues. Written as DNA, the CDR3 is TGTGCCTGTCGACAGGGGGAAATGGGGGGCTACACCTTC. Its translation is CACRQGEMGGYTF.

CDR3 sequence reads: CASSSTPQGMNTEAFF. CDR3 nucleotide sequence: TGTGCCAGCAGCTCAACACCCCAGGGGATGAACACTGAAGCTTTCTTT. The chain joins TRBV7-8 to TRBJ1-1; TRBD1 is a possible D gene (6 bases). Trimming shortened V by 4 bases and J by 0 bases, and 15 bases separated the two germline ends. The CDR3 is 16 residues long. Germline CDR1 is SGHVS and CDR2 is FQNEAQ.

The chain joins TRBV29-1 to TRBJ1-5, with TRBD1 matching 8 bases. The V gene end was trimmed by 4 bases and the J gene end by 3 bases; junction bases not matched to a gene: 5. Per the germline V gene, CDR1 is SQVTM and CDR2 is ANQGSEA. This CDR3 region has 14 residues. The CDR3 sequence is CSVATDRDNQPQHF. The CDR3 region has the DNA TGCAGCGTTGCTACGGACAGGGACAATCAGCCCCAGCATTTT. Using reference TRBV29-1 and TRBJ1-5 for the parts outside the CDR3, the full variable domain is SAVISQKPSRDICQRGTSLTIQCQVDSQVTMMFWYRQQPGQSLTLIATANQGSEATYESGFVIDKFPISRPNLTFSTLTVSNMSPEDSSIYLCSVATDRDNQPQHFGDGTRLSIL.

This chain uses TRBV12-3 or TRBV12-4 with TRBJ2-7; D is unclear. V dropped 6 bases and J dropped 3 bases, with 12 bases sitting between them. This CDR3 comprises 13 residues. The CDR3 DNA sequence: TGTGCCAGCAGATCTACAGATTTCTACGAGCAGTACTTC. Translation gives CASRSTDFYEQYF.